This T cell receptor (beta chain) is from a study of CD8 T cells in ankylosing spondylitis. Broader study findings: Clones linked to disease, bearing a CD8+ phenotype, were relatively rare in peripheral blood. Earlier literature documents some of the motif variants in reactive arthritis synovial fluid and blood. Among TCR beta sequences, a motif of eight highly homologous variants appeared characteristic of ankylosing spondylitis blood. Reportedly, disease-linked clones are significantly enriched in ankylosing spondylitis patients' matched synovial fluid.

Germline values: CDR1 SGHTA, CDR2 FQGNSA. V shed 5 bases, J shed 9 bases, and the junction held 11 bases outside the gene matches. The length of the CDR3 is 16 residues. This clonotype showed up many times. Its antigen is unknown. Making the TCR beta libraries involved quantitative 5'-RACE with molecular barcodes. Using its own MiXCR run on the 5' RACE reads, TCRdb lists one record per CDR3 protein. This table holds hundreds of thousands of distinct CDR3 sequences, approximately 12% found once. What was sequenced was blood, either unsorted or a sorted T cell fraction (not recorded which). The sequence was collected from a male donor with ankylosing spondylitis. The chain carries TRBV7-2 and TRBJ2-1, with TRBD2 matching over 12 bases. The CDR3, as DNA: TGTGCCAGCAGCCGACTAGCGGGAGTCACGAAGGGTGAGCAGTTCTTC. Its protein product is CASSRLAGVTKGEQFF.